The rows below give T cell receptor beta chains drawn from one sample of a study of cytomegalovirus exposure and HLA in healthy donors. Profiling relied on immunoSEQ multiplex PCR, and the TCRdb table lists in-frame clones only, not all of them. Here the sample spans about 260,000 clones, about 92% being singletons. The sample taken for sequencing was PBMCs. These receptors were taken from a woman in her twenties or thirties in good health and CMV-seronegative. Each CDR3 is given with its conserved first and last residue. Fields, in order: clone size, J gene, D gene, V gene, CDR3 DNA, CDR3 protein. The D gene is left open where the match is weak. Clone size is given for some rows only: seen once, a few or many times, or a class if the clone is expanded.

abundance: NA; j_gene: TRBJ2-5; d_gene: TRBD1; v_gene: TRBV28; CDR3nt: TGTGCCAGCAAGAAGACCGGGACAGCGACCCAAGAGACCCAGTACTTC; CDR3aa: CASKKTGTATQETQYF
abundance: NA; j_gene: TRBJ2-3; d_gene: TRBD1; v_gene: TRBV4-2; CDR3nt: TGTGCCAGCAGCCAAGGTTCGGACAGGGGAACAGATACGCAGTATTTT; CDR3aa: CASSQGSDRGTDTQYF
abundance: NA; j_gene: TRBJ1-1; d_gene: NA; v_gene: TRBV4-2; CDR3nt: TGTGCCAGCAGCCAGAGCGGAACAGGTGGGCTTGAAGCTTTCTTT; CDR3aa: CASSQSGTGGLEAFF
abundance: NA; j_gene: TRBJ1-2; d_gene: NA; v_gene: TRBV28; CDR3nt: TGTGCCAGCAGCTACCGGACGGATGGCTACACCTTC; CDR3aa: CASSYRTDGYTF
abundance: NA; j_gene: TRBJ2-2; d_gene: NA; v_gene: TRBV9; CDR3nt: TGTGCCAGCAGCCCCTACCTGCGGGGCACCGGGGAGCTGTTTTTT; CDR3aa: CASSPYLRGTGELFF
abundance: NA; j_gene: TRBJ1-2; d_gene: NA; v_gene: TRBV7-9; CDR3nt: TGTGCCAGCAGCCCGCCAGGTTATTCGGACTATGGCTACACCTTC; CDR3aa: CASSPPGYSDYGYTF
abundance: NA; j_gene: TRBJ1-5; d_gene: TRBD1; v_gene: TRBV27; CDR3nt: TGTGCCAGCAGTTTACAGGGGGGCAATCAGCCCCAGCATTTT; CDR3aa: CASSLQGGNQPQHF
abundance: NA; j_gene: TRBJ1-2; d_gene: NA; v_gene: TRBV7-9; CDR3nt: TGTGCCAGCAGCTTGGGGCAGGGGCACTATGGCTACACCTTC; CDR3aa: CASSLGQGHYGYTF
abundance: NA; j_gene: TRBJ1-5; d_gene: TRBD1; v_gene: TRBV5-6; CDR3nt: TGTGCCAGCAGCCGGGACAGAACCAATCAGCCCCAGCATTTT; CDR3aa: CASSRDRTNQPQHF
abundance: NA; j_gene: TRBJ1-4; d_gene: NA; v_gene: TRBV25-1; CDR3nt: TGTGCCAGCAGTGGGTATACGACAGGCACTAATGAAAAACTGTTTTTT; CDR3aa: CASSGYTTGTNEKLFF
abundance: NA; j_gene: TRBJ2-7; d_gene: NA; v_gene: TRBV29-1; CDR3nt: TGCAGCGTGAGCCGGGACTCGTTCTACGAGCAGTACTTC; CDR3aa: CSVSRDSFYEQYF
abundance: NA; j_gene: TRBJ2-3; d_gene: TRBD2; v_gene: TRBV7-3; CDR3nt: TGTGCCAGCAGACCCGGGACTAGCGGGAGTGGGGATACGCAGTATTTT; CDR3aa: CASRPGTSGSGDTQYF
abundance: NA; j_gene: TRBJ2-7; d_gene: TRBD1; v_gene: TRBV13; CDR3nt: TGTGCCAGCAGCTTCGGGACAGGCTTCTACGAGCAGTACTTC; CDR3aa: CASSFGTGFYEQYF
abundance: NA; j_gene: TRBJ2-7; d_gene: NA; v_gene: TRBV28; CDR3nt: TGTGCCAGCAGTTTTTGGGGTTACGAGCAGTACTTC; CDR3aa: CASSFWGYEQYF
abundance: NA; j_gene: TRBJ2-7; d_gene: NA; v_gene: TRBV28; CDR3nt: TGTGCCAGCAGTTTTTCAAGCTACGAGCAGTACTTC; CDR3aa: CASSFSSYEQYF
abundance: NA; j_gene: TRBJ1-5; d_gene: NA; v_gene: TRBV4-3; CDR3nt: TGCGCCAGCAGACCCGGGTATGCGAGCAATCAGCCCCAGCATTTT; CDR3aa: CASRPGYASNQPQHF
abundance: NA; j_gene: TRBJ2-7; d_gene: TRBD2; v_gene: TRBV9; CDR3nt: TGTGCCAGCAGCGTAGGTGGACTAGCGGGAGTCGAGCAGTACTTC; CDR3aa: CASSVGGLAGVEQYF
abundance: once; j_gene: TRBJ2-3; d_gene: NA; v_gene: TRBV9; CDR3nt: TGTGCCAGCAGCGCCCCCTGGGATAGCGGCAGCACAGATACGCAGTATTTT; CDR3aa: CASSAPWDSGSTDTQYF
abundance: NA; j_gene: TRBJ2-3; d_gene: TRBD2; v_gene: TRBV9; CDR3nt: TGTGCCAGCAGCGTAGGACTAGCGGGAGAGATGGATACGCAGTATTTT; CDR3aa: CASSVGLAGEMDTQYF
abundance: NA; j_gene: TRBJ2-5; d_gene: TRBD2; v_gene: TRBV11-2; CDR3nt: TGTGCCAGCAGCTTGGGACTAGCGGGAGAGGAAGAGACCCAGTACTTC; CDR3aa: CASSLGLAGEEETQYF
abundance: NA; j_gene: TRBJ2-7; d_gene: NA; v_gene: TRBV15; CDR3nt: TGTGCCACCAGCAGATTCAAGAGGAGGGAAGGCTACGAGCAGTACTTC; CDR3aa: CATSRFKRREGYEQYF
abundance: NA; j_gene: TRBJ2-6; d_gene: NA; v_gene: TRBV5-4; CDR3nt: TGTGCCAGCAGCTTGGGTAGCAGCTCTGGGGCCAACGTCCTGACTTTC; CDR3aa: CASSLGSSSGANVLTF
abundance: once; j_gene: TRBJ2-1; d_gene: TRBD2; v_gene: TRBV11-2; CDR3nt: TGTGCCAGCAGCCCCAGACTAGCGGGAGACCACTACAATGAGCAGTTCTTC; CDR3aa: CASSPRLAGDHYNEQFF
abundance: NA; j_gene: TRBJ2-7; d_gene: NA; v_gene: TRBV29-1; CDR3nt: TGCAGCGTTGTGAGGGGGAAAGGCTACGAGCAGTACTTC; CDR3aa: CSVVRGKGYEQYF
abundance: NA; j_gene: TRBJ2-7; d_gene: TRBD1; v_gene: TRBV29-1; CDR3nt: TGCAGCGTACAGGGGAATTTCTCCTACGAGCAGTACTTC; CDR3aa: CSVQGNFSYEQYF
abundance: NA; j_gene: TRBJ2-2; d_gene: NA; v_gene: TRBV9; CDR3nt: TGTGCCAGCAGCCCCCATAACACCGGGGAGCTGTTTTTT; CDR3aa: CASSPHNTGELFF
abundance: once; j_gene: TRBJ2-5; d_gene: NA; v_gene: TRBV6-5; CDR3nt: TGTGCCAGCAGTTACTCGCCAGGGCGACAAGAGACCCAGTACTTC; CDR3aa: CASSYSPGRQETQYF
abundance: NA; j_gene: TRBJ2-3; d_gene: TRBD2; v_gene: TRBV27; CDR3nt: TGTGCCAGCAGTCCTGGGACTAGCCGTTCAACGCAGTATTTT; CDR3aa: CASSPGTSRSTQYF
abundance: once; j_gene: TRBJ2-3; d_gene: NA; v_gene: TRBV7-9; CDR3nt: TGTGCCAGCAGCTTAGCTAGCCCGAGCGCAGATACGCAGTATTTT; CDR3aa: CASSLASPSADTQYF
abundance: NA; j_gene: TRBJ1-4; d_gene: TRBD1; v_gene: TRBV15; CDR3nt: TGTGCCACCAGCAGAGGAGACAGGGGGCGCAATGAAAAACTGTTTTTT; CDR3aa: CATSRGDRGRNEKLFF
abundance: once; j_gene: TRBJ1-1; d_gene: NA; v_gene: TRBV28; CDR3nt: TGTGCCAGCAGTCTGTTAACATTCGGACACTTGAACACTGAAGCTTTCTTT; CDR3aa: CASSLLTFGHLNTEAFF
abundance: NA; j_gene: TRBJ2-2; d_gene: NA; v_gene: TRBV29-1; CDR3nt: TGCAGCGTGGCCCAGCCGAACACCGGGGAGCTGTTTTTT; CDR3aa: CSVAQPNTGELFF
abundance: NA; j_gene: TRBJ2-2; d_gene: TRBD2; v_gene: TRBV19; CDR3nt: TGTGCCAGTAGTGGACTAGCGGTCACCGGGGAGCTGTTTTTT; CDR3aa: CASSGLAVTGELFF
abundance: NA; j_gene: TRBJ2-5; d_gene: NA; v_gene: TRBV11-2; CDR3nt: TGTGCCAGCAGAGAAACCGGGGTCCGAGGGTTTATGGAGACCCAGTACTTC; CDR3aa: CASRETGVRGFMETQYF
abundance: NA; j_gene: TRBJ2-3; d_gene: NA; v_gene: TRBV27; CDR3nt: TGTGCCAGCAGTTCCGTAGCCGAGGGGGGGACAGATACGCAGTATTTT; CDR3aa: CASSSVAEGGTDTQYF
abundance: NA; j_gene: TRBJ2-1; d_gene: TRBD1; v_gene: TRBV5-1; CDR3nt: TGCGCCAGCAGCCCGACAGGGCCCTCCTACAATGAGCAGTTCTTC; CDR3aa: CASSPTGPSYNEQFF
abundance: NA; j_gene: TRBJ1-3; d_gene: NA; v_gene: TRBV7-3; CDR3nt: TGTGCCAGCAGCTTAATGGGGCGGGGAACGACCATATATTTT; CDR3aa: CASSLMGRGTTIYF
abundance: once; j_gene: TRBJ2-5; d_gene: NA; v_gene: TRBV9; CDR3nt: TGTGCCAGCAGCGTTGGCGGGAACCAAGAGACCCAGTACTTC; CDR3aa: CASSVGGNQETQYF
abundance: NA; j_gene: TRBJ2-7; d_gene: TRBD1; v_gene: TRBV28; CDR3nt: TGTGCCAGCAGTTTGGCCGGGACAGCCTACGAGCAGTACTTC; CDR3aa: CASSLAGTAYEQYF
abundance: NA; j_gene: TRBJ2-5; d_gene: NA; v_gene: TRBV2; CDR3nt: TGTGCCAGCAGTGAATTCCCAAGCGGAATACAAGAGACCCAGTACTTC; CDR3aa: CASSEFPSGIQETQYF
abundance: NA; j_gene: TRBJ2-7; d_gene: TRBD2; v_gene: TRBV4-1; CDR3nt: TGCGCCAGCAGCCAAGTTACGGGAGGCTACGAGCAGTACTTC; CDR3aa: CASSQVTGGYEQYF
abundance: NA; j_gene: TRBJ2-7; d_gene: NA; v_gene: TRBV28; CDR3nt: TGTGCCAGCAGATCAGGGAGCGAGCAGTACTTC; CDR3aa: CASRSGSEQYF
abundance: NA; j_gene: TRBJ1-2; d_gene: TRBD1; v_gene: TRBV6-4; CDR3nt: TGTGCCAGTTCACCGGGACAGGACTATGGCTACACCTTC; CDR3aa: CASSPGQDYGYTF